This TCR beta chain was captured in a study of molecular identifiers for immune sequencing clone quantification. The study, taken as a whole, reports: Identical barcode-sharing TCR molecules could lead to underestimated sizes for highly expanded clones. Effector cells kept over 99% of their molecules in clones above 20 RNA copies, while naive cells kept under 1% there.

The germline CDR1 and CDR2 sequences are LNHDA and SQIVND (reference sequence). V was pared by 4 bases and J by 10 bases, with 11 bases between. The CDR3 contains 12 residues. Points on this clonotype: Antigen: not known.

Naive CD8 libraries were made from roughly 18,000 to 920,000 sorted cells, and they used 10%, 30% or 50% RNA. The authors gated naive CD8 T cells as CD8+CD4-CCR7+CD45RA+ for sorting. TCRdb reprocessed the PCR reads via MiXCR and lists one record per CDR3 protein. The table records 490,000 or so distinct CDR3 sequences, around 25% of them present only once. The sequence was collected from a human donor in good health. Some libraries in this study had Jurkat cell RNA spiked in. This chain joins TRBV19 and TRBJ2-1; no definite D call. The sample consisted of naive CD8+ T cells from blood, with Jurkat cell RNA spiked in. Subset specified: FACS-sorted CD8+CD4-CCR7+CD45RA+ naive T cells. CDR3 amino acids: CASSTSTYEQFF. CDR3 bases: TGTGCCAGTAGTACCTCGACCTACGAGCAGTTCTTC.